A selection of T cell receptor beta chains follows, all from one sample in a study of EBV T-cell therapy then PD-1 blockade in nasopharyngeal carcinoma. No antigens are known for them. Some clones are missing from TCRdb's copy, which holds only in-frame ones; the method was immunoSEQ multiplex PCR. The sample has about 20,000 clones, over 75% seen once. The sample here was CD8+ T cells from blood, taken at day -245 from a patient whose treatment included autologous EBV-specific T cells and nivolumab. The receptors shown here come from a middle-aged man with nasopharyngeal carcinoma. Each CDR3 is given with its conserved first and last residue. D genes are given only for firm matches. Clone sizes are given selectively: once, few, many, or a class where the clone is expanded.

15	NA	NA	TRBV7-2	TRBJ1-4	TGTGCCAGCAGCTTAGATGGGCGGATTAATGAAAAACTGTTTTTT	CASSLDGRINEKLFF
15	NA	NA	TRBV6-5	TRBJ1-1	TGTGCCAGCAGGGTGAGGCAGAGGGCCGGGACTGAAGCTTTCTTT	CASRVRQRAGTEAFF
15	NA	once	TRBV5-5	TRBJ1-1	TGTGCCAGCAGCTTCAGAGGGGCCATGAACACTGAAGCTTTCTTT	CASSFRGAMNTEAFF
13	NA	NA	TRBV5-1	TRBJ1-1	TGCGCCAGCAGCTTGCCGCTGAACACTGAAGCTTTCTTT	CASSLPLNTEAFF
15	NA	NA	TRBV4-3	TRBJ1-1	TGCGCCAGCAGCCCAAAAGAGGCGTTAAACACTGAAGCTTTCTTT	CASSPKEALNTEAFF
13	NA	few	TRBV6-5	TRBJ1-1	TGTGCCAGCAGTTACACAGTGAACACTGAAGCTTTCTTT	CASSYTVNTEAFF
16	NA	NA	TRBV10-1	TRBJ2-5	TGCGCCAGCAGTGAGTCGCGCCAGCACCGATGGGGGACCCAGTACTTC	CASSESRQHRWGTQYF
14	NA	NA	TRBV6-4	TRBJ2-2	TGTGCCAGCAGTGCGACAGGAGCTACCGGGGAGCTGTTTTTT	CASSATGATGELFF
14	NA	NA	TRBV4-1	TRBJ1-6	TGCGCCAGCAGCCAACGGGGGAAAAATTCACCCCTCCACTTT	CASSQRGKNSPLHF
15	TRBD2	NA	TRBV19	TRBJ2-1	TGTGCCAGTAGTATTTCTGGGGGGGACTACAATGAGCAGTTCTTC	CASSISGGDYNEQFF
15	TRBD2	NA	TRBV4-3	TRBJ2-7	TGCGCCAGCAGCCAAGAAACTAGCGGGGTGTACGAGCAGTACTTC	CASSQETSGVYEQYF
14	NA	NA	TRBV13	TRBJ2-7	TGTGCCAGCAGCTTTAGAGGGGGGTCCTACGAGCAGTACTTC	CASSFRGGSYEQYF
13	NA	NA	TRBV19	TRBJ1-2	TGTGCCAGTAGCCCGGGGGGTGCAGGTGGCTACACCTTC	CASSPGGAGGYTF
15	TRBD1	NA	TRBV11-1	TRBJ2-7	TGTGCCAGCAGCCCCACGGTTGGGGACAGCTACGAGCAGTACTTC	CASSPTVGDSYEQYF
13	NA	few	TRBV6-4	TRBJ2-2	TGTGCCAGCAGTGTTTCGGGGACCGGGGAGCTGTTTTTT	CASSVSGTGELFF
12	NA	NA	TRBV9	TRBJ2-3	TGTGCCAGCAGCACAGGGACAGATACGCAGTATTTT	CASSTGTDTQYF
14	NA	once	TRBV5-4	TRBJ2-1	TGTGCCAGCAGCCCGCAAAGACTTGCATATGAGCAGTTCTTC	CASSPQRLAYEQFF
16	NA	NA	TRBV27	TRBJ2-7	TGTGCCAGCAGTTTCCCGCCGTCCAAAGGGCGTAACGAGCAGTACTTC	CASSFPPSKGRNEQYF
15	TRBD2	few	TRBV28	TRBJ2-1	TGTGCCAGCAGCCTCTTAGCGGGGTCATACAATGAGCAGTTCTTC	CASSLLAGSYNEQFF
15	NA	NA	TRBV6-4	TRBJ2-4	TGTGCCAGCAGTGACTCCCCAGGGGAGGGCTCCATTCAGTACTTC	CASSDSPGEGSIQYF
15	NA	NA	TRBV27	TRBJ2-3	TGTGCCAGCAGTTTCCGCAGGGGTAGCACAGATACGCAGTATTTT	CASSFRRGSTDTQYF
18	TRBD1	NA	TRBV2	TRBJ2-7	TGTACCAGCAGCCCAAGAGGGTTTACAGGGGGCACCTTCCACGAGCAGTACTTC	CTSSPRGFTGGTFHEQYF
13	NA	NA	TRBV6-1	TRBJ2-1	TGTGCCAGCAGTGAAGCGACCCACAATGAGCAGTTCTTC	CASSEATHNEQFF
15	NA	NA	TRBV5-4	TRBJ1-1	TGTGCCAGCAGCCTCTTGACAGCCATGAACACTGAAGCTTTCTTT	CASSLLTAMNTEAFF
15	TRBD1	NA	TRBV2	TRBJ2-7	TGTGCCAGCAGTACTCAGGGGGTGTCCAGGAACGAGCAGTACTTC	CASSTQGVSRNEQYF
15	TRBD2	few	TRBV28	TRBJ2-5	TGTGCCAGCAGGGAACTAGCGGGGGGCGGGCAGACCCAGTACTTC	CASRELAGGGQTQYF
13	NA	NA	TRBV4-1	TRBJ2-4	TGCGCCAGCAGCCAAGCAGACACGAACATTCAGTACTTC	CASSQADTNIQYF
14	NA	NA	TRBV7-2	TRBJ1-6	TGTGCCAGCAGCCCGCCCACGATTAATTCACCCCTCCACTTT	CASSPPTINSPLHF
16	NA	NA	TRBV7-9	TRBJ2-3	TGTGCCAGCAGCCCTTCTGCCGGGAGCGGCACAGATACGCAGTATTTT	CASSPSAGSGTDTQYF
14	NA	NA	TRBV9	TRBJ2-7	TGTGCCAGCAGCCCTTCAGACGATCGGGGCGAGCAGTACTTC	CASSPSDDRGEQYF
12	NA	NA	TRBV12-3/TRBV12-4	TRBJ2-1	TGTGCCAGCAGTTGGGGCGACGATGAGCAGTTCTTC	CASSWGDDEQFF
14	NA	NA	TRBV5-6	TRBJ2-3	TGTGCCAGCAGCTTGTTCCCTAGCCTAGATACGCAGTATTTT	CASSLFPSLDTQYF
13	NA	NA	TRBV2	TRBJ1-4	TGTGCCAGCAGGGGGACACGCAATGAAAAACTGTTTTTT	CASRGTRNEKLFF
16	NA	NA	TRBV6-5	TRBJ2-3	TGTGCCAGCAGTTTGTATAGTAGGGGGTATGCAGATACGCAGTATTTT	CASSLYSRGYADTQYF
16	TRBD2	NA	TRBV7-9	TRBJ2-3	TGTGCCAGCAGCTATGGACTAGCGGGGAGCACAGATACGCAGTATTTT	CASSYGLAGSTDTQYF
15	NA	NA	TRBV7-9	TRBJ1-4	TGTGCCAGCAGCCATATAGACGGAGACTTAGAAAAACTGTTTTTT	CASSHIDGDLEKLFF
14	TRBD1	NA	TRBV27	TRBJ1-2	TGTGCCAGCAGCGCACAGGGGGCGATCTATGGCTACACCTTC	CASSAQGAIYGYTF